This T cell receptor (beta chain) was recovered during a study of regulatory T cells in long-lasting Graves disease (dated by TCRdb to the early 2020s). Some background on the complete study: Antithyroid drugs had been taken for less than 3 months by newly diagnosed Graves' disease patients. This study used TCR sequencing and RNA sequencing of peripheral blood to compare persistent Graves' disease patients against newly diagnosed Graves' disease patients. TCR sequencing covered about 13 persistent and approximately 20 newly diagnosed Graves' disease patients, around 35 samples in total. The study was registered as a clinical trial and conducted in China.

Receptor libraries were prepared by multiplex PCR. The sequencing machine was an Illumina HiSeq 4000. To build TCR beta libraries, CDR3 regions were amplified by Arm-PCR using iRepertoire HTBI primers. Before sequencing, the PCR products went through gel purification. As for how the authors treated the data: A total of under 80 TRBV and under 15 TRBJ segments were identified across samples and were used for gene usage analysis of CDR3 amino acid clonotypes. COPE and FqMerger were used to merge the filtered high-quality paired reads into contigs. Contigs were aligned with BLAST to IMGT TRBV, TRBD and TRBJ reference genes, and CDR3 was defined per IMGT. Any clonotype with a frequency above 0.1% was counted as a highly expanded clone. Shannon entropy was used to measure repertoire diversity, and the Gini coefficient was used to measure V-J evenness. Clonotypes shared by more than one individual were considered public. TCRdb redid the processing of the public reads, applying fastp at Q25 and MiXCR, and retained in-frame beta chains. For every CDR3 protein sequence, its rows merge into one entry that carries the most common genes and DNA. The V and J calls and clone size are TCRdb's, not the authors'. Across this sample there are fewer than 550,000 distinct CDR3 sequences, with about 16% seen only once. 20% to 25% of the sample belongs to the ten largest clones.

The time point tag for this specimen amounts to: newly diagnosed GD, antithyroid drugs for less than 3 months. RNA was extracted from PBMCs in TRIzol for both TCR sequencing and RNA sequencing. The diagnosis of Graves' disease was made according to American Thyroid Association guidelines. Patients for the study were recruited at an endocrinology department in Xi'an, China. From each patient, around 9 milliliters of peripheral blood was collected into an EDTA anticoagulant tube. PBMCs were isolated by Ficoll Paque Plus density gradient separation without further T cell sorting. RNA quality was checked with an Agilent 2100 Bioanalyzer and agarose gel, and concentration with a NanoDrop 2000. This clonotype was observed many times. The antigen it recognizes is unknown. No quality values exist for individual bases; no much larger clone is one base distant. The trim is 1 base for V and 9 bases for J, with a gap of 12 bases between the germline ends. CDR1 and CDR2, looked up from the germline V gene (reference sequence), are LGHDT and YNNKEL. The CDR3 goes from the cysteine to the phenylalanine over 14 residues. Only the CDR3 DNA is retained, 42 bases long and in frame from the first base.

Findings and caveats that apply to the study as a whole: Persistent patients shared more public clonotypes among themselves (fewer than 3,000) than newly diagnosed patients did (about 970). As a limitation, the authors acknowledged that the small sample size may reduce accuracy. Compared with newly diagnosed patients, patients with persistent Graves' disease had lower TCR Shannon entropy and fewer highly expanded clones, which suggests clonal expansion. Peripheral blood alone was examined, since thyroid tissue, which constituted the primary lesion, could not be accessed. TRBV28, TRBJ1-2 and TRBJ2-5 were preferentially used in persistent disease, while TRBV20-1 and TRBJ2-1 were favored in newly diagnosed disease. Sequencing and analysis were limited to the TCR beta chain.

The data also belong to a second study, concerning T cells in Graves' hyperthyroidism and ophthalmopathy. Per the second study: A patient counted as having stable Graves' hyperthyroidism if no progression to ophthalmopathy occurred over 18 months of follow-up. Hyperthyroidism patients were newly diagnosed, with disease duration under 2 months, and aged 18 to 65 years. The study excluded patients with uncontrolled infections, other autoimmune diseases, pregnancy or lactation. Diagnoses were established on the basis of clinical symptoms, serum thyroxine and TRAb, thyroid ultrasound, and orbital computed tomography. A first-round RT-PCR of the TCR CDR3 used the HTBI primer set with the Qiagen OneStep RT-PCR kit. Most expanded thyroid clonotypes (frequency above 0.001) were also detected in blood, a finding suggesting that blood repertoires may reflect thyroid immune responses. A 13 V-J signature model separated ophthalmopathy from stable hyperthyroidism, with 87.88% sensitivity and 81.08% specificity in cross-validation and 80%/75% in testing. In validation, the model predicted progression to ophthalmopathy a median of about 5.9 months before onset, with roughly 71% sensitivity and roughly 79% specificity. A discovery cohort of approximately 97 patients, about 40 with Graves' ophthalmopathy and 57 with stable Graves' hyperthyroidism, was used to find distinguishing TCR V-J signatures. Prospective prediction of ophthalmopathy was tested in an independent validation cohort of 18 to 20 hyperthyroidism patients and 15 to 17 patients who later progressed to ophthalmopathy. The 100 discovery patients were randomly split 7:3 into training and test sets. Thyroid tissue and blood T-cell repertoires from six Graves' hyperthyroidism patients were also compared in the study. After blood sampling, hyperthyroidism patients were treated with methimazole at a starting dose of 30 mg daily, and ophthalmopathy patients were treated with high-dose intravenous methylprednisolone. Libraries were constructed in a second round of multiplex PCR, after which size selection and purification were performed. Sequencing of the libraries was done on an Illumina HiSeq2000 using paired-end 100 bp reads. SOAPnuke was used to process the raw data, with reads discarded if the reads contained adapters or uncalled bases, had a mean Phred below 15, or lacked an exact constant-primer or identifier match. COPE v1.2.5 was used to merge high-quality paired reads, and clonotypes were defined as unique nucleotide sequences. MiTCR v1.1 was used to align clonotypes to the IMGT TRBV, TRBD and TRBJ reference segments. Only V-J combinations with frequency above 0.0001, covering about 99% of repertoires, were analysed. A TCS score was defined as the ratio of F50 (clonal expansion) to E x V (chaos), with BLOSUM62-based TCRdist applied between CDR3 peptides within each V-J. Welch's t-statistics and random forest reduced fewer than 550 V-J features to 13, which were used in a naive Bayes classifier (R e1071). Sample size was not statistically predetermined, and blinding of investigators to group allocation was not performed. The paper describes TCR Vbeta CDR3 sequencing of 120 to 150 peripheral blood samples, made up of 40 to 45 ophthalmopathy patients, 70 to 75 hyperthyroidism patients and some 17 progressor patients.

The chain is made from TRBV3-1 and TRBJ1-4; a weak D assignment points to TRBD1 (5 bases agree). This TCR was recovered from a woman aged 35-60 years with Graves disease. Donor details come from another sample of the same person, matched by shared clones. This specimen consisted of peripheral blood mononuclear cells (PBMCs), obtained at new diagnosis, from a patient treated with antithyroid drugs. The nucleotides are TGTGCCAGCAGCCAAGGGACCGGGGGGAAAAAACTGTTTTTT. Translated, it reads CASSQGTGGKKLFF. The entire variable domain, with the stretches around the CDR3 drawn from the reference TRBV3-1 and TRBJ1-4 proteins, is DTAVSQTPKYLVTQMGNDKSIKCEQNLGHDTMYWYKQDSKKFLKIMFSYNNKELIINETVPNRFSPKSPDKAHLNLHINSLELGDSAVYFCASSQGTGGKKLFFGSGTQLSVL.